This T cell receptor (beta chain) comes out of a study of blood T cell repertoires in COVID-19. Original handling: Estimation of nucleated cell counts relied on the amplification of reference gene primers. Assay used: immunoSEQ multiplex PCR; TCRdb lists only in-frame clones, some missing. Clone size and V and J calls were adopted from that table, with D and trimming inferred from the DNA. Of over 150,000 clones in the sample, roughly 92% are singletons; the top ten hold 0.6% to 0.9%. Seattle participants joined during active infection and were tracked over time. Material for sequencing was peripheral blood. The receptor was isolated from a man aged 25-40 years with COVID-19, enrolled during active disease.

The CDR3: CASSRHTSGGLRQETQYF. The CDR3 DNA reads TGTGCCAGCAGCCGCCATACTAGCGGGGGGCTTCGACAAGAGACCCAGTACTTC. J is TRBJ2-5 and V is TRBV4-2, with 12 bases that match TRBD2. Losses at the gene ends were 4 bases for V and 2 bases for J; bases not matched to a gene: 11. The CDR3 consists of 18 residues. CDR1 LGHNA and CDR2 YNFKEQ come from the germline V gene.